The 21 T cell receptor beta chains below were found in one sample sequenced in a study of cytomegalovirus exposure and HLA in healthy donors. Researchers ran the PCR with 60 Vbeta and 13 Jbeta primers. Method: immunoSEQ multiplex PCR; TCRdb's copy keeps in-frame clones and lacks some. The sample holds some 190,000 clones; around 88% are singletons and the top ten take about 1.7%. Input material: PBMCs. The receptor source for this set is a man aged 40-49 years in good health and CMV-seropositive.

The V call is TRBV5-4, the J call TRBJ2-1, with TRBD2 matching over 9 bases. The CDR3 runs to 14 residues. Trimming at V came to 4 bases and at J to 8 bases, leaving 7 bases not matched to a gene. CDR1 is SGHNT, CDR2 YYREEE, per germline (reference sequence). CDR3 nucleotide sequence: TGTGCCAGCAGCCCCCCGGCGGGAGGGTATGAGCAGTTCTTC. This codes for CASSPPAGGYEQFF.

This clone was picked up a small number of times. The chain carries TRBV11-2 and TRBJ1-6, with a possible D match to TRBD1 (5 bases). Trimming left V 3 bases short and J 9 bases short, with 9 bases between. CDR3 length: 13 residues. Germline V gene data show CDR1 as SGHAT and CDR2 as FQNNGV. Here the CDR3 DNA reads TGTGCCAGCAGCTTCGGGGGAAGTTCACCCCTCCACTTT. It specifies CASSFGGSSPLHF.

This clone was observed a single time. The chain joins TRBV5-4 to TRBJ2-2; 8 nucleotides match TRBD1. Germline assignment: CDR1 SGHNT and CDR2 YYREEE (reference sequence). Trimming at V came to 2 bases and at J to 3 bases, leaving 9 bases not matched to a gene. The length of the CDR3 is 17 residues. CDR3 in DNA: TGTGCCAGCAGCTTTCCCTCGGCAGGGGGCTACACCGGGGAGCTGTTTTTT. Translating gives CASSFPSAGGYTGELFF.

This clone was counted a few times. The chain is built from TRBV19 and TRBJ1-2, with D possibly TRBD1 on 6 matching bases. V was cut by 1 base and J by 7 bases, with 10 bases left in between. This CDR3 comprises 13 residues. Germline CDR1 LNHDA, CDR2 SQIVND (reference sequence). CDR3 residues: CASSIVQGSGYTF. CDR3 sequence (DNA): TGTGCCAGTAGTATAGTACAGGGTTCTGGCTACACCTTC.

The genes are TRBV13 and TRBJ2-5; D might be TRBD2 (6 bases). There are 13 residues in the CDR3. CDR1 is PRHDT and CDR2 is FYEKMQ in the germline V gene (reference sequence). V lost 6 bases and J 2 bases, leaving 10 bases between the germline ends. In DNA, the CDR3 is TGTGCCAGCAGGATACGGGGGCAAGAGACCCAGTACTTC. Protein sequence: CASRIRGQETQYF.

Worth noting for this clone: The same CDR3 arises from other DNA sequences in this sample as well. The chain recombines TRBV21-1 with TRBJ1-3; the DNA was not compared with TRBD1, the D call given in the table. TRBV21-1 constitutes a pseudogene. The CDR3 covers 16 residues. The CDR3 nucleotides read TGCGCCAGCAGCAAAACACGAACCAGCTCTGGAAACACCATATATTTT. This gives the protein CASSKTRTSSGNTIYF.

The chain is built from TRBV27 and TRBJ1-6, with D possibly matching TRBD1 (5 bases). The CDR3 has 16 residues. Deletions cut 6 bases from V and 7 bases from J, with 19 bases between. The germline gives CDR1 MNHEY, CDR2 SMNVEV (reference sequence). CDR3 loop: CASSRSVGANNSPLHF. CDR3 in DNA: TGTGCCAGCAGCCGGTCCGTAGGGGCGAACAATTCACCCCTCCACTTT.

The rearrangement links TRBV2 to TRBJ2-7, with 8 nucleotides matching TRBD2. The CDR3 is made up of 13 amino acids. The J segment lost 7 bases and the V segment lost 7 bases, leaving 9 bases of the junction unmatched. Germline-derived CDR1 and CDR2 are SNHLY and FYNNEI. The CDR3 nucleotides are TGTGCCAGCATAGGGACTAGTTTATGGGAGCAGTACTTC. This encodes CASIGTSLWEQYF.

The CDR3 coding sequence is TGTGCCATCAGGACCGCGGGGCTCGAGCAGTACTTC. This encodes CAIRTAGLEQYF. The chain combines TRBV10-3 with TRBJ2-5, with D possibly TRBD2 on 6 matching bases. The J call could be wrong; TRBJ2-7 is a better fit for the DNA end. CDR3 length: 12 amino acids. Looked up from germline, CDR1 is ENHRY and CDR2 is SYGVKD.

A few counts support this clone. V and J are TRBV4-2 and TRBJ2-2; 12 nucleotides line up with TRBD2. V lost 4 bases, J lost 4 bases, and 7 bases stayed unmatched. The CDR3 loop spans 17 amino acids. Germline values: CDR1 LGHNA, CDR2 YNFKEQ. This CDR3 reads CASSLGLAGVGTGELFF. CDR3 nucleotides: TGTGCCAGCAGCCTGGGACTAGCGGGTGTGGGCACCGGGGAGCTGTTTTTT.

The chain's CDR3 is CASSLPGTAYGYTF. CDR3 in DNA: TGCGCCAGCAGCTTGCCCGGGACAGCTTATGGCTACACCTTC. The gene calls are TRBV5-1 and TRBJ1-2, with TRBD1 matching 7 bases. The germline CDR1 and CDR2 sequences are SGHRS and YFSETQ. CDR3 length: 14 amino acids. V lost 1 base, J lost 5 bases, and 5 bases stayed unmatched.

This sequence joins TRBV2 and TRBJ2-5, with TRBD1 as a possible D gene (5 bases). The germline gives CDR1 SNHLY, CDR2 FYNNEI. V was pared by 1 base and J by 7 bases, with 16 bases between. This CDR3 is built from 15 residues. The CDR3 loop is CASSEEWTPPGTQYF. DNA for the CDR3: TGTGCCAGCAGTGAAGAGTGGACACCTCCGGGGACCCAGTACTTC. Full variable domain (remainder filled in from reference TRBV2 and TRBJ2-5): EPEVTQTPSHQVTQMGQEVILRCVPISNHLYFYWYRQILGQKVEFLVSFYNNEISEKSEIFDDQFSVERPDGSNFTLKIRSTKLEDSAMYFCASSEEWTPPGTQYFGPGTRLLVL.

V usage is TRBV19 and J usage is TRBJ2-7; TRBD2 matches at 7 bases. From germline, CDR1 is LNHDA and CDR2 SQIVND (reference sequence). Unmatched junction bases numbered 8, after V lost 4 bases and J lost 2 bases. The CDR3 is 15 residues long. This chain's CDR3 is CASSTVERDPYEQYF. As DNA, the CDR3 is TGTGCCAGTAGTACCGTGGAGCGGGATCCCTACGAGCAGTACTTC.

The rearrangement links TRBV5-1 to TRBJ2-2, with D perhaps matching TRBD1 (5 bases). This CDR3 has 18 residues. Per germline, CDR1 SGHRS and CDR2 YFSETQ. V was clipped by 3 bases and J by 0 bases, with 18 bases between them. The CDR3 DNA is TGCGCCAGCAGCTCCCGATTGTGGGGCAAGGCGAACACCGGGGAGCTGTTTTTT. This codes for CASSSRLWGKANTGELFF. Full variable domain (rest looked up from reference TRBV5-1 and TRBJ2-2): KAGVTQTPRYLIKTRGQQVTLSCSPISGHRSVSWYQQTPGQGLQFLFEYFSETQRNKGNFPGRFSGRQFSNSRSEMNVSTLELGDSALYLCASSSRLWGKANTGELFFGEGSRLTVL.

The V and J genes are TRBV10-2 and TRBJ2-3; 7 bases map to TRBD1. CDR3 length equals 15 residues. Germline CDR1 WSHSY, CDR2 SAAADI. The J segment lost 6 bases and the V segment lost 3 bases, leaving 9 bases of the junction unmatched. CDR3: CASSDFGRGSDTQYF. CDR3 bases: TGCGCCAGCAGTGACTTTGGCAGGGGGAGCGATACGCAGTATTTT.

This chain connects TRBV7-2 to TRBJ1-1, with 8 bases matching TRBD1. The CDR3 covers 14 residues. The V gene's germline CDR1 is SGHTA and CDR2 FQGNSA. The junction had 6 bases not matched to a gene; V was cut back by 5 bases and J by 4 bases. CDR3 in DNA: TGTGCCAGCAGCCCGACAGGGGCGGTCACTGAAGCTTTCTTT. Translated: CASSPTGAVTEAFF.

This clone has just one count. This chain joins TRBV7-2 and TRBJ2-7, with D perhaps matching TRBD2 (6 bases). The CDR3 contains 16 residues. Germline V CDR1 and CDR2: SGHTA, FQGNSA. V lost 5 bases and J lost 4, with 21 bases in between. The CDR3 DNA reads TGTGCCAGCAGCCTCGGGACTCCTAAGCTCTTTTACGAGCAGTACTTC. Translating it yields CASSLGTPKLFYEQYF.

The chain uses TRBV10-1 and TRBJ2-1; 10 bases are shared with TRBD2. Unmatched junction bases numbered 10, after V lost 6 bases and J lost 5 bases. The germline V gene encodes CDR1 WNHNN and CDR2 SYGVQD (reference sequence). There are 16 residues in the CDR3. The CDR3: CASSLMTSGLNNEQFF. As DNA, the CDR3 is TGCGCCAGCAGCCTCATGACTAGCGGGCTTAACAATGAGCAGTTCTTC.

This chain connects TRBV2 to TRBJ1-1, with 8 bases identical to TRBD1. CDR3 length: 15 residues. J lost 1 base, V lost 8 bases, and 9 bases had no gene match. Germline lookup yields CDR1 SNHLY and CDR2 FYNNEI. The CDR3 is CASPGQGWGNTEAFF. The DNA for the CDR3 is TGTGCCAGCCCAGGACAGGGTTGGGGGAACACTGAAGCTTTCTTT.

This clone turned up a few times. The chain links TRBV15 to TRBJ2-5; tentatively, D is TRBD1 (5 bases). Trimming pared 1 base from V and 4 bases from J, leaving 19 bases between. The CDR3 length is 17 residues. Germline-derived CDR1 and CDR2 are LNHNV and YYDKDF (reference sequence). The CDR3 loop reads CATSRGSLGPRGETQYF. CDR3 bases: TGTGCCACCAGCAGAGGATCCCTCGGTCCAAGGGGAGAGACCCAGTACTTC.

This clone has just one count. The gene calls are TRBV19 and TRBJ2-2, with D uncertain. The ends were cut back, 3 bases at V and 7 bases at J, with 6 bases in the middle. Germline V gene sequence: CDR1 LNHDA, CDR2 SQIVND (reference sequence). The CDR3 covers 12 residues. CDR3: CASSMRLGELFF. DNA of the CDR3: TGTGCCAGTAGTATGCGGCTCGGGGAGCTGTTTTTT.